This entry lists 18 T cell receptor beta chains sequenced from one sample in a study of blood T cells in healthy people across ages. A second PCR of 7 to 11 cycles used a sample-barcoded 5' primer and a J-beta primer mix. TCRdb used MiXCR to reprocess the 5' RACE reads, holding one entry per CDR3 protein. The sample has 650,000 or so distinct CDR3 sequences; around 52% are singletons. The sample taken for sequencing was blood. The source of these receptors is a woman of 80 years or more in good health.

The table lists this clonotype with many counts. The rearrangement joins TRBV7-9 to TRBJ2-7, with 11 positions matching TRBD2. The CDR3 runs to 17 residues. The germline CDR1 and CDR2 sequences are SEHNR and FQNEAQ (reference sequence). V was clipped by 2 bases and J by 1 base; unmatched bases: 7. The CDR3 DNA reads TGTGCCAGCAGCTTACCCAATCTAGCGGGAGGTTCCTACGAGCAGTACTTC. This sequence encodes CASSLPNLAGGSYEQYF.

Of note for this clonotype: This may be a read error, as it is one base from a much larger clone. DNA for the CDR3: TGCGCCAGCGGCTTGGGAGGGGACACTGCCTACAATGAGCAGTTCTTC. The encoded protein is CASGLGGDTAYNEQFF. The chain joins TRBV5-1 to TRBJ2-1; possible D gene TRBD2, 7 bases. The germline V gene has CDR1 SGHRS and CDR2 YFSETQ. The CDR3 has 16 amino acids.

The CDR3 reads CASSQEVSPESGYTF. The CDR3 DNA follows: TGCGCCAGCAGCCAAGAGGTCTCACCTGAGAGCGGCTACACCTTC. V and J are TRBV4-3 and TRBJ1-2, with D unclear. The CDR3 contains 15 residues. The V end was cut by 0 bases, the J end by 8 bases, with 16 bases between. Germline V gives CDR1 LGHNA, CDR2 YSLEER.

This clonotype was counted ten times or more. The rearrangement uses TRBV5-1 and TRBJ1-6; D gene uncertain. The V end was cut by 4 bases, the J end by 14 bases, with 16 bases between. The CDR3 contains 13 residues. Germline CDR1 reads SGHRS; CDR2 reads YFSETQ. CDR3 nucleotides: TGCGCCAGCAGCCCCGAGGCCCGTTTGTCCCTCCACTTT. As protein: CASSPEARLSLHF. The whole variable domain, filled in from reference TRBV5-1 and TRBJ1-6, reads KAGVTQTPRYLIKTRGQQVTLSCSPISGHRSVSWYQQTPGQGLQFLFEYFSETQRNKGNFPGRFSGRQFSNSRSEMNVSTLELGDSALYLCASSPEARLSLHFGNGTRLTVT.

The CDR3 reads CASSLGFGQGEPPLHF. CDR3 coding DNA: TGCGCCAGCAGCTTGGGGTTTGGACAGGGGGAGCCACCCCTCCACTTT. The chain couples TRBV5-1 to TRBJ1-6; 10 nucleotides match TRBD1. The CDR3 has 16 amino acids. Germline V gene sequence: CDR1 SGHRS, CDR2 YFSETQ. V shed 0 bases, J shed 11 bases, and the junction held 8 bases outside the gene matches.

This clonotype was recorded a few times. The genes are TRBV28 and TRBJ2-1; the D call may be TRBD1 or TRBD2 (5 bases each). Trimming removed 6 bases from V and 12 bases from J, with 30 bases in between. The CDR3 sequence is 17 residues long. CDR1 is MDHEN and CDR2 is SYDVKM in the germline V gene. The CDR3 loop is CASSLTPSGPQTRGQFF. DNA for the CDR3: TGTGCCAGCAGCCTGACCCCGAGCGGACCACAGACAAGGGGGCAGTTCTTC.

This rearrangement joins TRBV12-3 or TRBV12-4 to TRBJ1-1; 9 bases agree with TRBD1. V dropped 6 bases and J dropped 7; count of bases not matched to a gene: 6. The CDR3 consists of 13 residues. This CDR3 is CASRGTGLSEAFF. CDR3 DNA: TGTGCCAGCAGGGGGACAGGGCTAAGTGAAGCTTTCTTT.

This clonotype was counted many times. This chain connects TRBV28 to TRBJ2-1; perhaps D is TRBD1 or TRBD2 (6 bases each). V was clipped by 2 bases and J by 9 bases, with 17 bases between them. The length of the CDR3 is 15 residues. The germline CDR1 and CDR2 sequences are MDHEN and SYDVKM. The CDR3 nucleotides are TGTGCCAGCAGTTTAGGGGGGTCGGGGGCATTTGAGCAGTTCTTC. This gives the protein CASSLGGSGAFEQFF.

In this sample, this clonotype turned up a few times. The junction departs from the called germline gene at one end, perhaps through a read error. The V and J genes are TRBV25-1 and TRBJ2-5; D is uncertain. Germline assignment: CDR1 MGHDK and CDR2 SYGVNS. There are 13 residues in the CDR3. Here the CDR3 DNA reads TGTGCCGGCAGTGCACGTTTGCAAGAGACCCAGTACTTC. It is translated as CAGSARLQETQYF.

CDR3 in amino acids: CASSYSHTQYF. The DNA of the CDR3 is TGTGCCAGCAGTTACTCACATACGCAGTATTTT. The rearrangement uses TRBV6-6 and TRBJ2-3, with no clear D. Germline lookup yields CDR1 MNHNY and CDR2 SVGAGI (reference sequence). V was cut by 0 bases and J by 7 bases, with 2 bases left in between. The CDR3 is 11 amino acids.

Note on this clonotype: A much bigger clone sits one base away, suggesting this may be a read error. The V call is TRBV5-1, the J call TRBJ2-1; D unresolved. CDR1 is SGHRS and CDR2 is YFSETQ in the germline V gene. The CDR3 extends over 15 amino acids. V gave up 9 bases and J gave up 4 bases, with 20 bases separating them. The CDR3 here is CANSESLNSYNEQFF. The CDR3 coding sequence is TGCGCCAACAGTGAATCTCTGAATTCTTACAATGAGCAGTTCTTC.

The CDR3 sequence: CASGQAQGADTQYF. The CDR3 DNA is TGTGCCAGCGGCCAGGCGCAGGGGGCAGATACGCAGTATTTT. V is TRBV7-3 and J is TRBJ2-3; 7 bases are shared with TRBD1. There are 14 residues in the CDR3. CDR1 is SGHTA, CDR2 FQGTGA, per germline. J gave up 4 bases and V 8 bases, and 9 bases lay outside the gene matches.

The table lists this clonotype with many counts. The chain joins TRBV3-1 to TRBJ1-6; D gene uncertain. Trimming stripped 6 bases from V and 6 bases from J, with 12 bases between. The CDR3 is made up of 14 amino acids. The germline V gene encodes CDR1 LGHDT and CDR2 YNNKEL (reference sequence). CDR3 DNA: TGTGCCAGCAGGTCAAGAGATGGTAATTCACCCCTCCACTTT. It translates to CASRSRDGNSPLHF. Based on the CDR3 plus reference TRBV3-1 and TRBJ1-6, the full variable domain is DTAVSQTPKYLVTQMGNDKSIKCEQNLGHDTMYWYKQDSKKFLKIMFSYNNKELIINETVPNRFSPKSPDKAHLNLHINSLELGDSAVYFCASRSRDGNSPLHFGNGTRLTVT.

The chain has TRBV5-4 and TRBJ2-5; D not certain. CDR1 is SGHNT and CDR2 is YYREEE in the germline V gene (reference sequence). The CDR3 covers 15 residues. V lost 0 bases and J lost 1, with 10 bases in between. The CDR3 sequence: CASSLGLSTQETQYF. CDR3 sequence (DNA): TGTGCCAGCAGCTTGGGCTTGAGCACCCAAGAGACCCAGTACTTC.

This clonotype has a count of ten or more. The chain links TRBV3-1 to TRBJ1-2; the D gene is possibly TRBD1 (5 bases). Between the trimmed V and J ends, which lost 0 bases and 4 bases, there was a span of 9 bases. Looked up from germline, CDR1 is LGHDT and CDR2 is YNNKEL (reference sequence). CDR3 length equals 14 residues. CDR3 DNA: TGTGCCAGCAGCCAAGATAGAGGGGCCTATGGCTACACCTTC. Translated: CASSQDRGAYGYTF. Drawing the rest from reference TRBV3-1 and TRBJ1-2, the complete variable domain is DTAVSQTPKYLVTQMGNDKSIKCEQNLGHDTMYWYKQDSKKFLKIMFSYNNKELIINETVPNRFSPKSPDKAHLNLHINSLELGDSAVYFCASSQDRGAYGYTFGSGTRLTVV.

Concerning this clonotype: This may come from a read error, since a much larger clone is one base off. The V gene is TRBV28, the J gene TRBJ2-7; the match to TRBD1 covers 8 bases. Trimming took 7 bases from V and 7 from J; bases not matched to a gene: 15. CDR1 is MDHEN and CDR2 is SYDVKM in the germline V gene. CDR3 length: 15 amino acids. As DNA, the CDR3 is TGTGCCAGCAACTCCCTTGGCAGGGGGCTGGGGGAGCAGTACTTC. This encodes CASNSLGRGLGEQYF.

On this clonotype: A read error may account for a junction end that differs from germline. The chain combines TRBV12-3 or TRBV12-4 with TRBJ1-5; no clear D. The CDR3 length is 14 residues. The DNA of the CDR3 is TGTGCCAGCAGTTTTACCGATCTTAGGCAGCCCCAGCCTTTT. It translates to CASSFTDLRQPQPF.

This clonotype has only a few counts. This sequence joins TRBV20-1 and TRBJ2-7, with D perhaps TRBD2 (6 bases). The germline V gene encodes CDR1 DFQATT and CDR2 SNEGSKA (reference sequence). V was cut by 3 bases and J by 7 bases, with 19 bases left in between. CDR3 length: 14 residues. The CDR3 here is CSARKRGLLNEQYF. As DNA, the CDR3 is TGCAGTGCTAGGAAAAGAGGACTATTAAATGAGCAGTACTTC.